The 3 T cell receptor beta chains in this list originate from one sample, sequenced in a study of T cell responses to AZD1222 COVID-19 vaccine. The protocol was immunoSEQ multiplex PCR, while the TCRdb copy is restricted to in-frame clones and leaves out a portion. The sample holds 130,000 or so clones, roughly nine tenths seen once. Specimen: peripheral blood, collected on day 0 of AZD1222 vaccination. The receptor source for this set is an adult in good health.

The V gene is TRBV10-3, the J gene TRBJ2-1; TRBD1 is a possible D gene (6 bases). Trimming took off 4 bases at V and 7 bases at J, with 17 bases between the two ends. Germline V gives CDR1 ENHRY, CDR2 SYGVKD. The CDR3 loop spans 15 amino acids. The CDR3 bases are TGTGCCATCAGTGGGACCGGGACATACTTAAATGAGCAGTTCTTC. Encoded protein: CAISGTGTYLNEQFF.

The gene calls are TRBV19 and TRBJ1-5; 7 bases are shared with TRBD1. The V gene's germline CDR1 is LNHDA and CDR2 SQIVND (reference sequence). The CDR3 is 14 residues long. Trimming at V came to 4 bases and at J to 5 bases, leaving 5 bases not matched to a gene. CDR3 in DNA: TGTGCCAGTAGTACAACAGGGGATGATCAGCCCCAGCATTTT. The encoded protein is CASSTTGDDQPQHF.

The chain carries TRBV13 and TRBJ1-1, with TRBD1 matching over 11 bases. This CDR3 has 16 residues. The trim removed 3 bases at V and 4 bases at J, leaving 7 bases unmatched. Germline CDR1 is PRHDT and CDR2 is FYEKMQ (reference sequence). The CDR3 coding sequence is TGTGCCAGCAGCTTTACAGGACAGGGGGCGCGCACTGAAGCTTTCTTT. Protein: CASSFTGQGARTEAFF.